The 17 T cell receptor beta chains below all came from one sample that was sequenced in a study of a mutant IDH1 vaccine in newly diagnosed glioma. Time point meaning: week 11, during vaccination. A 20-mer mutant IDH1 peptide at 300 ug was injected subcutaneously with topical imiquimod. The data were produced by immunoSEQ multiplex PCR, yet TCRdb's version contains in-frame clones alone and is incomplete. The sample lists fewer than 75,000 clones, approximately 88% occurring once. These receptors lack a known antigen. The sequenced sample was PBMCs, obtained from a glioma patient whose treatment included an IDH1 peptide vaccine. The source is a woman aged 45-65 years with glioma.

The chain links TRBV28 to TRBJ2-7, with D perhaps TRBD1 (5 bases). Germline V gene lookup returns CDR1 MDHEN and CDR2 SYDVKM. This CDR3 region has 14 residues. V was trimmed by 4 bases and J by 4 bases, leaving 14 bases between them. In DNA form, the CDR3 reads TGTGCCAGCAGTTCCTCAGGGTTCGGGTACGAGCAGTACTTC. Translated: CASSSSGFGYEQYF.

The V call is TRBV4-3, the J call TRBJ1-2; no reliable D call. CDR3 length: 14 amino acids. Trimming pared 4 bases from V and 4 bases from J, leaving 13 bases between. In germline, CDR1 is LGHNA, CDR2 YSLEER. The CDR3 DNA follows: TGCGCCAGCAGCCCTTCTCTGGCGTCCTATGGCTACACCTTC. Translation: CASSPSLASYGYTF.

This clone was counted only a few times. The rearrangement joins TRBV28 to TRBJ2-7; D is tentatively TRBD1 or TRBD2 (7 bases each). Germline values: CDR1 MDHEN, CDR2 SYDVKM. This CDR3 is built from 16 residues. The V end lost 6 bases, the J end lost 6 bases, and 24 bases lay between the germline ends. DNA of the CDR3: TGTGCCAGCAGCCCAGGGGGGGTCGAGGCCTACGGCGAGCAGTACTTC. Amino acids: CASSPGGVEAYGEQYF.

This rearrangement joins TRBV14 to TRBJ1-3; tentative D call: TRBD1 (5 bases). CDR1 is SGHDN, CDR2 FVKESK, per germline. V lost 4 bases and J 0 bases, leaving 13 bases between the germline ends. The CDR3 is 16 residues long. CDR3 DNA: TGTGCCAGCAGCCCCTTGGGACCGAGCTCTGGAAACACCATATATTTT. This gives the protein CASSPLGPSSGNTIYF.

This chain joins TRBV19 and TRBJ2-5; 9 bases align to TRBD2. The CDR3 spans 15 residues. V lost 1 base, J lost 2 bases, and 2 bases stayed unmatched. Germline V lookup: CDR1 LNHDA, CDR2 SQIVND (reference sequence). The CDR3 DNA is TGTGCCAGTAGTATAGGGGCGGGGGGGCAAGAGACCCAGTACTTC. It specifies CASSIGAGGQETQYF.

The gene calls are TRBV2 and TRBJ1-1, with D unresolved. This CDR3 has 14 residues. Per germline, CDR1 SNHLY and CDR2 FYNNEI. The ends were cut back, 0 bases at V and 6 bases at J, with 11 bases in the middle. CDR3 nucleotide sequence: TGTGCCAGCAGTGAAGCGGGGAGAAGCCCTGAAGCTTTCTTT. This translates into CASSEAGRSPEAFF.

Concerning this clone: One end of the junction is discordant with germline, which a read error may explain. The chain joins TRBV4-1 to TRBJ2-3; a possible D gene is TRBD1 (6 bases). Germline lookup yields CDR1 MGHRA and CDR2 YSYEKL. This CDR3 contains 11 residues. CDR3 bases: TGCGCCAGCAGCCTTTCTGGACAGATCCATTTT. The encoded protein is CASSLSGQIHF.

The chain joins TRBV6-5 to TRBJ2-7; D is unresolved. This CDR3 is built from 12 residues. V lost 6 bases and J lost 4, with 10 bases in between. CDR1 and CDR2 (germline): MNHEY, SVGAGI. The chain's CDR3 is CASRLTPYEQYF. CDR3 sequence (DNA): TGTGCCAGCAGGCTAACACCTTACGAGCAGTACTTC.

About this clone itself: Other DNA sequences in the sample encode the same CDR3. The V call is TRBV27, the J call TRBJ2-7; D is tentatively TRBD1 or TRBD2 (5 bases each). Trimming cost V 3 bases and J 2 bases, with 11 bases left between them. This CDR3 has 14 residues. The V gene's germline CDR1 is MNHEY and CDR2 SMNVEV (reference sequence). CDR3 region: CASSLSRGPYEQYF. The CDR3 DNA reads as TGTGCCAGCAGTTTGTCTCGGGGACCCTACGAGCAGTACTTC.

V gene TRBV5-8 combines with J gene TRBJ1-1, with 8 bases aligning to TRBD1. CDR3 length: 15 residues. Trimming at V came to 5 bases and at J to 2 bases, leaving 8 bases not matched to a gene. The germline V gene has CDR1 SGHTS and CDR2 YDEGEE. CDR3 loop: CASSTMDRVNTEAFF. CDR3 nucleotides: TGTGCCAGCAGTACTATGGACAGGGTCAACACTGAAGCTTTCTTT.

The CDR3 nucleotides are TGCGCCAGCAGCCATACTGAACCTAATGAAAAACTGTTTTTT. Translated, it gives CASSHTEPNEKLFF. The chain recombines TRBV4-3 with TRBJ1-4; D unclear. With 3 bases removed from V and 3 bases from J, the gap between germline ends came to 8 bases. The CDR3 runs 14 residues. CDR1 and CDR2 from the germline V gene are LGHNA and YSLEER.

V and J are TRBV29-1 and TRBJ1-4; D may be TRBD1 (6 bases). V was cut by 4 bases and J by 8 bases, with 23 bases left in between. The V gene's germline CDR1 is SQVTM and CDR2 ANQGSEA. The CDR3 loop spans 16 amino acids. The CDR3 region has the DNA TGCAGCGTTGGAGTTCCAAGCACAGGGCGGCCCGAAAAACTGTTTTTT. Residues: CSVGVPSTGRPEKLFF.

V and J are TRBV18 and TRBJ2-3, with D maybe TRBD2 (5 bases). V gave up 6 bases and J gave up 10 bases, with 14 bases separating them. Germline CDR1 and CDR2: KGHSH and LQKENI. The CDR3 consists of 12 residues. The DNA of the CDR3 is TGTGCCAGCTCCCCCGGGGTGATGGCGCAGTATTTT. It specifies CASSPGVMAQYF.

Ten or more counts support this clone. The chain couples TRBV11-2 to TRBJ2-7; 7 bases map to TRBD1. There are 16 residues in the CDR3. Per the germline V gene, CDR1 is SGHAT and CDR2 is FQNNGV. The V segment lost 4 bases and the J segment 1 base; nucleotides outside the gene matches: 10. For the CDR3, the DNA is TGTGCCAGCAGCTCCCTGACAGGGAAGAGGTCCTACGAGCAGTACTTC. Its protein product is CASSSLTGKRSYEQYF. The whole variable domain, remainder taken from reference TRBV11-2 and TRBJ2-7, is EAGVAQSPRYKIIEKRQSVAFWCNPISGHATLYWYQQILGQGPKLLIQFQNNGVVDDSQLPKDRFSAERLKGVDSTLKIQPAKLEDSAVYLCASSSLTGKRSYEQYFGPGTRLTVT.

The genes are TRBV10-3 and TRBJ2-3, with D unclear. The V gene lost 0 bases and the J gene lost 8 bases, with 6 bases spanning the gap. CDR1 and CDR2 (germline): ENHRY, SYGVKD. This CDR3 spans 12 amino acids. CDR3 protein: CAISESESTQYF. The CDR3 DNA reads TGTGCCATCAGTGAGTCAGAAAGTACGCAGTATTTT.

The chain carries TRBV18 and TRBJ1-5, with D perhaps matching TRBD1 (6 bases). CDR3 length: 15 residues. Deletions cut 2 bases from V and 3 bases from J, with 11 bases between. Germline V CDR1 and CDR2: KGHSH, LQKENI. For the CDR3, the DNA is TGTGCCAGCTCACCATCAGCAGGGGACAATCAGCCCCAGCATTTT. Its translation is CASSPSAGDNQPQHF.

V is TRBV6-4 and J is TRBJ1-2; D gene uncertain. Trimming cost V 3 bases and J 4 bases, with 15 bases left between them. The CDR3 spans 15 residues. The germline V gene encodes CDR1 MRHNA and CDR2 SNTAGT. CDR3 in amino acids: CASSEFGNSFYGYTF. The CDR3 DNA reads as TGTGCCAGCAGTGAATTCGGGAACAGCTTCTATGGCTACACCTTC.